Listed below are T cell receptor beta chains from one sample, sequenced in a study of T cells expressing NK-cell markers. TCRdb re-called the 5' RACE reads; every CDR3 protein appears as one record, without DNA. The sample includes 300,000 to 500,000 distinct CDR3 sequences. What was sequenced was blood T cells: a sorted CD56 or NKG2C T cell subset, CD4+ or CD8+ T cells, or bulk PBMC T cells (not recorded which). The source is a woman aged 45 to 65 in good health. Each CDR3 is given with its conserved first and last residue.

v_gene	j_gene	CDR3aa
TRBV6-5	TRBJ2-1	CASSPQSSSYNEQFF
TRBV4-1	TRBJ2-2	CASSHVTGGNTGELFF
TRBV27	TRBJ2-4	CASSLRRGLGGIQYF
TRBV11-2	TRBJ2-6	CASSLPHLSGANVLTF
TRBV29-1	TRBJ1-2	CSVDSVSANYGYTF
TRBV21-1	TRBJ2-1	CASSITGAYYNEQFF
TRBV5-1	TRBJ2-7	CASTYRQGWREQYF
TRBV6-4	TRBJ1-1	CASRGQYTEAFF
TRBV6-5	TRBJ1-5	CASSADRPQPQHF
TRBV5-1	TRBJ1-1	CASSSSGAGGTEAFF
TRBV2	TRBJ2-6	CASMRANVLTF
TRBV18	TRBJ2-7	CASSPGTGNPYEQYF
TRBV5-1	TRBJ2-1	CASSRQTGVDNEQFF
TRBV25-1	TRBJ2-5	CASSRLPETQYF
TRBV28	TRBJ2-1	CASSPSGTMTGQFF
TRBV7-2	TRBJ2-1	CASSLLLAGGMSSYNEQFF
TRBV5-5	TRBJ1-5	CASSLVGGEHQPQHF
TRBV20-1	TRBJ2-1	CSARDREGPYNEQFF
TRBV2	TRBJ2-3	CASRAPGDLTDTQYF
TRBV18	TRBJ1-1	CASQTDRKNTEAFF
TRBV14	TRBJ2-1	CASSQAGRYEQFF
TRBV12-3/TRBV12-4	TRBJ1-1	CASTHTGGTEAFF
TRBV5-6	TRBJ2-3	CASSFPTLAGGPQNTDTQYF
TRBV5-1	TRBJ2-1	CASSLLQRTSSYNEQFF
TRBV6-2/TRBV6-3	TRBJ2-2	CASSWTSGLNTGELFF
TRBV9	TRBJ2-7	CASSDRDSRPYEQYF
TRBV5-6	TRBJ2-1	CASSLDGRGRAYNEQFF
TRBV5-6	TRBJ2-2	CASSLGPANFLNTGELFF
TRBV10-3	TRBJ1-5	CAIQGRRDQPQHF
TRBV7-8	TRBJ1-1	CASSRGRRARAGNTEAFF
TRBV5-1	TRBJ2-3	CASSDGLGGPDETQYF
TRBV15	TRBJ2-5	CATSYHRGQQETQYF
TRBV15	TRBJ2-5	CATSRVSFQETQYF
TRBV7-9	TRBJ1-3	CASSSPGQGSGNTIYF
TRBV5-1	TRBJ2-1	CASSFNLRTSGRRDEQFF
TRBV4-1	TRBJ2-1	CASSQHPGGGRVEQFF
TRBV20-1	TRBJ1-2	CSAPPTENYGYTF
TRBV25-1	TRBJ1-2	CASTQEWGGYTF
TRBV7-6	TRBJ2-1	CASSLAGGPFYEQFF
TRBV24-1	TRBJ2-7	CATSDPRTGYEQYF